The 15 T cell receptor beta chains presented below share a single source sample, sequenced in a study of shared clonotypes between healthy human individuals. Data came from immunoSEQ multiplex PCR; TCRdb stores just in-frame clones and leaves some out. The table includes some 490,000 clones, 70% to 85% detected once. Sequencing used PBMCs. The source of these receptors is a woman in her forties in good health. Some clones in this sample may be carry-over from other donors' samples.

The chain has TRBV28 and TRBJ1-4, with a tentative D call TRBD1 (6 bases). V gave up 2 bases and J gave up 7 bases, with 14 bases separating them. The CDR3 is 15 amino acids. Germline loops: CDR1 MDHEN, CDR2 SYDVKM. The CDR3 bases are TGTGCCAGCAGTTTACTCGGGGGCGACCGTGAAAAACTGTTTTTT. Its protein is CASSLLGGDREKLFF.

This clone appeared a single time. The chain is built from TRBV11-2 and TRBJ2-7; possible D gene TRBD1, 5 bases. The V end was cut by 8 bases, the J end by 5 bases, with 19 bases between. The CDR3 runs 14 residues. Germline assignment: CDR1 SGHAT and CDR2 FQNNGV. The CDR3 loop is CASSELRGIHEQYF. In DNA form, the CDR3 reads TGTGCCAGCTCCGAGCTTAGGGGCATTCACGAGCAGTACTTC.

This rearrangement joins TRBV30 to TRBJ1-2; unclear D gene. Germline CDR1 is GTSNPN and CDR2 is SVGIG (reference sequence). The V end was cut by 4 bases, the J end by 4 bases, with 10 bases between. The CDR3 runs 12 residues. The CDR3 region has the DNA TGTGCCTGGAACGCCGGATTCTATGGCTACACCTTC. It is translated as CAWNAGFYGYTF.

The genes are TRBV19 and TRBJ2-7, with D possibly matching TRBD1 (5 bases). The V gene lost 3 bases and the J gene lost 3 bases, with 15 bases spanning the gap. The CDR3 consists of 15 residues. Germline V gene lookup returns CDR1 LNHDA and CDR2 SQIVND (reference sequence). The CDR3 sequence: CASSMGPTAFYEQYF. CDR3 in DNA: TGTGCCAGTAGTATGGGGCCGACGGCCTTCTACGAGCAGTACTTC.

The chain recombines TRBV5-1 with TRBJ2-3; perhaps TRBD2 as D (6 bases). Trimming cost V 4 bases and J 3 bases, with 12 bases left between them. CDR3 length: 14 amino acids. CDR1 and CDR2 from the germline V gene are SGHRS and YFSETQ. The CDR3 spells CASSPGAGTDTQYF. The CDR3 DNA is TGCGCCAGCAGCCCTGGGGCGGGGACAGATACGCAGTATTTT.

The chain joins TRBV29-1 to TRBJ2-3, with TRBD2 matching 9 bases. The CDR3 has 16 amino acids. V shed 2 bases, J shed 0 bases, and the junction held 6 bases outside the gene matches. Germline V gives CDR1 SQVTM, CDR2 ANQGSEA. The CDR3 loop reads CSVEPGTSPSTDTQYF. The CDR3 DNA follows: TGCAGCGTTGAACCAGGGACTAGCCCTAGCACAGATACGCAGTATTTT.

The CDR3 nucleotides are TGCAGCGCCAGGGAAGGAGGCGTGGGGGAGACCCAGTACTTC. Its protein product is CSAREGGVGETQYF. The chain recombines TRBV29-1 with TRBJ2-5; D tentatively reads TRBD1 or TRBD2 (5 bases each). Between the trimmed V and J ends, which lost 7 bases and 5 bases, there was a span of 20 bases. This CDR3 spans 14 amino acids. In germline, CDR1 is SQVTM, CDR2 ANQGSEA. Variable domain in full (rest from reference TRBV29-1 and TRBJ2-5): SAVISQKPSRDICQRGTSLTIQCQVDSQVTMMFWYRQQPGQSLTLIATANQGSEATYESGFVIDKFPISRPNLTFSTLTVSNMSPEDSSIYLCSAREGGVGETQYFGPGTRLLVL.

The count of this clone is one. The CDR3 bases are TGTGCCAGCAGTTACTCGGCCTATCAGCCCCAGCATTTT. Protein: CASSYSAYQPQHF. The chain carries TRBV6-5 and TRBJ1-5; D remains unclear. From germline, CDR1 is MNHEY and CDR2 SVGAGI. The V gene lost 0 bases and the J gene lost 5 bases, with 5 bases spanning the gap. CDR3 length: 13 residues.

The CDR3 DNA reads TGTGCCAGCAGCCCCGTGACGACCTCCTACAATGAGCAGTTCTTC. Protein product: CASSPVTTSYNEQFF. This chain links TRBV7-3 with TRBJ2-1; D is undetermined. The V end was cut by 5 bases, the J end by 0 bases, with 11 bases between. CDR1 SGHTA and CDR2 FQGTGA come from the germline V gene. The CDR3 has 15 residues.

This clone was seen just once. CDR3 nucleotides: TGCGCCAGCAGCTTCGACGGAACGAGCACAGATACGCAGTATTTT. This translates into CASSFDGTSTDTQYF. The chain has TRBV5-1 and TRBJ2-3; D ambiguous. V was pared by 2 bases and J by 0 bases, with 10 bases between. Germline CDR1 and CDR2: SGHRS and YFSETQ. The CDR3 is 15 residues long.

The chain couples TRBV15 to TRBJ2-2; the match to TRBD2 covers 10 bases. The germline gives CDR1 LNHNV, CDR2 YYDKDF (reference sequence). There are 15 residues in the CDR3. Unmatched junction bases numbered 4, after V lost 4 bases and J lost 5 bases. CDR3 sequence reads: CATSTGLAATGELFF. CDR3 nucleotides: TGTGCCACCAGCACCGGACTAGCGGCTACCGGGGAGCTGTTTTTT.

The genes are TRBV7-6 and TRBJ2-7; 7 nucleotides align to TRBD1. Germline CDR1 reads SGHVS; CDR2 reads FNYEAQ. This CDR3 has 16 residues. The V segment lost 5 bases and the J segment 3 bases; nucleotides outside the gene matches: 13. The CDR3 reads CASSPRQGRVDYEQYF. For the CDR3, the DNA is TGTGCCAGCAGCCCCAGACAGGGCCGAGTTGACTACGAGCAGTACTTC.

V gene TRBV6-5 combines with J gene TRBJ1-5, with D possibly being TRBD1 (5 bases). Trimming removed 0 bases from V and 7 bases from J, with 13 bases in between. The CDR3 runs to 15 residues. Per the germline V gene, CDR1 is MNHEY and CDR2 is SVGAGI. The CDR3 DNA sequence: TGTGCCAGCAGTTACTCGGGGGAGGGTTGGCAGCCCCAGCATTTT. This translates into CASSYSGEGWQPQHF.

The V gene is TRBV4-1, the J gene TRBJ2-3; D possibly corresponds to TRBD2 (6 bases). The CDR3 covers 14 residues. Germline loops: CDR1 MGHRA, CDR2 YSYEKL. V dropped 1 base and J dropped 11 bases, with 16 bases sitting between them. CDR3 in DNA: TGCGCCAGCAGCCAAGGACTAGAGTCCCAGGGGCAGTATTTT. Protein: CASSQGLESQGQYF.

The chain uses TRBV19 and TRBJ2-5, with D possibly being TRBD2 (6 bases). Germline V gene data show CDR1 as LNHDA and CDR2 as SQIVND (reference sequence). The germline V and J ends were trimmed by 5 bases and 2 bases, with 15 bases remaining between them. This CDR3 has 15 residues. The CDR3 reads CASSPEGLTQETQYF. The DNA for the CDR3 is TGTGCCAGTAGTCCCGAGGGACTGACACAAGAGACCCAGTACTTC.